This T cell receptor beta chain was identified during a study of blood T cell repertoires in COVID-19. Study summary: Whether acute or convalescent, the COVID-19 samples came from the United States, Italy and Spain. T cells, B-cell-depleted T cells, or PBMCs provided the cDNA or gDNA that served as material.

J gave up 0 bases and V 5 bases, and 17 bases lay outside the gene matches. The CDR3 sequence is 19 residues long. Germline lookup yields CDR1 GTSNPN and CDR2 SVGIG (reference sequence). Clones were sequenced by immunoSEQ multiplex PCR, and TCRdb holds only the in-frame ones, with some missing. Of approximately 270,000 clones listed, approximately 90% are singletons. Within 2 weeks before study entry, exposed participants met a COVID-19 case. The receptor was derived from a man aged 35-49 years who had been exposed to COVID-19. The sample comprised PBMCs or T cells enriched from blood (not recorded which). This rearrangement joins TRBV30 to TRBJ2-2; the match to TRBD1 covers 8 bases. The CDR3 region has the DNA TGTGCCTGGTCACCTAAGGACAGGGAGTACCGTTCGAACACCGGGGAGCTGTTTTTT. It encodes CAWSPKDREYRSNTGELFF.